A selection of T cell receptor beta chains follows, all from one sample in a study of OX40 agonist ivuxolimab in advanced cancers. Using immunoSEQ multiplex PCR, the repertoire was profiled, and TCRdb retains in-frame clones only, with some absent. In the table there are tens of thousands of clones, 85% to 90% of which are singletons. The source material was CD4+ or CD8+ T cells sorted from blood, sampled in a trial of the OX40 agonist ivuxolimab. The receptors derive from an adult with an advanced solid tumor such as melanoma, head and neck, liver or kidney cancer. Both conserved end residues are part of each CDR3. D genes are given only for firm matches. Some rows have no size entry. The others give once, few or many, or a class for an expanded clone.

clone_size: NA
v_call: TRBV30
cdr3_length: 11
d_call: NA
j_call: TRBJ2-7
cdr3_nt: TGTGCCTGGAAGGTCAACTACGAGCAGTACTTC
cdr3_aa: CAWKVNYEQYF

clone_size: NA
v_call: TRBV11-2
cdr3_length: 16
d_call: TRBD2
j_call: TRBJ2-1
cdr3_nt: TGTGCCAGCAGCTTAGTTAGCGGGAGGGCCGGGGATGAGCAGTTCTTC
cdr3_aa: CASSLVSGRAGDEQFF

clone_size: NA
v_call: TRBV6-4
cdr3_length: 17
d_call: TRBD2
j_call: TRBJ2-3
cdr3_nt: TGTGCCAGCAGTGACTCGTCTAGCGGGAGGGAAGTTGATACGCAGTATTTT
cdr3_aa: CASSDSSSGREVDTQYF

clone_size: NA
v_call: TRBV10-3
cdr3_length: 13
d_call: TRBD2
j_call: TRBJ2-7
cdr3_nt: TGTGCCACCCGGACTAGCGGAAACTACGAGCAGTACTTC
cdr3_aa: CATRTSGNYEQYF

clone_size: NA
v_call: TRBV5-1
cdr3_length: 13
d_call: NA
j_call: TRBJ1-1
cdr3_nt: TGCGCCAGCAGCATCAGGGTGGATGGGGAAGCTTTCTTT
cdr3_aa: CASSIRVDGEAFF

clone_size: few
v_call: TRBV9
cdr3_length: 15
d_call: NA
j_call: TRBJ1-5
cdr3_nt: TGTGCCAGCAGCGAGGGGGATAATGGCAATCAGCCCCAGCATTTT
cdr3_aa: CASSEGDNGNQPQHF

clone_size: NA
v_call: TRBV9
cdr3_length: 16
d_call: TRBD2
j_call: TRBJ2-5
cdr3_nt: TGTGCCAGCAGCGCGGGACTGGGCGGGGGTGATGAGACCCAGTACTTC
cdr3_aa: CASSAGLGGGDETQYF

clone_size: NA
v_call: TRBV5-1
cdr3_length: 15
d_call: NA
j_call: TRBJ2-5
cdr3_nt: TGCGCCAGCAGCTTGTATCTCTCTGGCCGGGAGACCCAGTACTTC
cdr3_aa: CASSLYLSGRETQYF

clone_size: once
v_call: TRBV29-1
cdr3_length: 11
d_call: NA
j_call: TRBJ1-2
cdr3_nt: TGCAGCGTTAAGGGGAACTATGGCTACACCTTC
cdr3_aa: CSVKGNYGYTF

clone_size: NA
v_call: TRBV2
cdr3_length: 16
d_call: TRBD1
j_call: TRBJ2-7
cdr3_nt: TGTGCCAGCAGTGAAGGTACGGGGGACAGGGGTTACGAGCAGTACTTC
cdr3_aa: CASSEGTGDRGYEQYF

clone_size: NA
v_call: TRBV4-1
cdr3_length: 16
d_call: TRBD1
j_call: TRBJ2-2
cdr3_nt: TGCGCCAGCAGCCGAACAGGGGAAGGGAACACCGGGGAGCTGTTTTTT
cdr3_aa: CASSRTGEGNTGELFF

clone_size: NA
v_call: TRBV6-6
cdr3_length: 15
d_call: NA
j_call: TRBJ2-7
cdr3_nt: TGTGCCAGCAGTTATACAGGCCCACTAACCTACGAGCAGTACTTC
cdr3_aa: CASSYTGPLTYEQYF

clone_size: NA
v_call: TRBV6-1
cdr3_length: 16
d_call: TRBD2
j_call: TRBJ2-7
cdr3_nt: TGTGCCAGCAGTGAAGCGGGGGGGAAGAAATCCTACGAGCAGTACTTC
cdr3_aa: CASSEAGGKKSYEQYF

clone_size: NA
v_call: TRBV6-5
cdr3_length: 12
d_call: NA
j_call: TRBJ2-7
cdr3_nt: TGTGCCAGCAGTGACGGACCCTACGAGCAGTACTTC
cdr3_aa: CASSDGPYEQYF